A single T cell receptor (beta chain) is shown here with its context. The antigen is not known. Likely a read error: the CDR3 ends without its conserved phenylalanine or tryptophan. Points from the study as a whole: The TCR gene usage of tumor memory CD4+ T cells clustered together with blood and lymph node memory CD4+ cells and with lymph node naive CD4+ cells.

TCRdb re-called the 5' RACE reads through MiXCR, storing one row per CDR3 protein. Among over 55,000 distinct CDR3 sequences listed, 25% to 35% were seen once. The CDR3 extends over 11 amino acids. The V gene's germline CDR1 is SNHLY and CDR2 FYNNEI. Trimming took off 7 bases at V and 12 bases at J, with 12 bases between the two ends. The receptor was derived from a female donor with breast cancer. The chain carries TRBV2 and TRBJ1-4, with D perhaps matching TRBD1 (6 bases). The specimen was tumor-infiltrating memory CD4+ T cells sorted from the breast tumor. Sample subset: memory CD4+ T cells, CD4+CD45RO+CD25-. CDR3 coding DNA: TGTGCCAGCAAGGTAGCAGGGGAACTGTTTTTA. Its translation is CASKVAGELFL.